Sequencing of this T cell receptor (beta chain) was carried out in a study of T-cell reconstitution after alpha-beta-depleted transplantation in children. Study-level findings and limits: Several hundred graft clones that had expanded were reportedly the source of alpha-beta T cells about two months after transplant. After one year, T-cell counts and TCRbeta diversity mostly came from new T cells.

V was pared by 8 bases and J by 6 bases, with 17 bases between. CDR1 and CDR2 (germline): MNHNS, SASEGT. CDR3 length: 14 amino acids. On this clonotype: What it binds is not known.

Construction of the TCRbeta library involved unique molecular identifiers. TCRdb used MiXCR to reprocess the PCR reads, holding one entry per CDR3 protein. The sample comprises around 580,000 distinct CDR3 sequences, roughly 23% of which are singletons, and 11% to 15% rests with the top ten. The rearrangement joins TRBV6-1 to TRBJ1-5, with D perhaps matching TRBD1 (6 bases). This TCR was sampled from a boy under two years old who had a stem cell transplant for acute myeloid leukemia, so the T cells may come from the graft donor. The sample consisted of PBMCs, mostly from graft donor cells, taken 360 days after TCRalphabeta/CD19-depleted stem cell transplant. For the CDR3, the DNA is TGTGCCAGCGCCCCTCGGGGGGCATTTCAGCCCCAGCATTTT. Protein: CASAPRGAFQPQHF.